These 28 T cell receptor beta chains originate from one sample sequenced in a study of cytomegalovirus exposure and HLA in healthy donors. The PCR used 60 Vbeta and 13 Jbeta primers. Sequencing used immunoSEQ multiplex PCR; TCRdb keeps in-frame clones, though not all of them. Counted here are some 160,000 clones, approximately 84% occurring once; the ten biggest clones make up 6.5% to 9%. Sequenced material: PBMCs. All receptors derive from a woman aged 40 to 50 in good health and CMV-seropositive.

V gene TRBV7-9 combines with J gene TRBJ1-6; D ambiguous. The CDR3 loop spans 13 amino acids. V was shortened by 0 bases and J by 7 bases, with 4 bases between the two germline ends. Germline V lookup: CDR1 SEHNR, CDR2 FQNEAQ (reference sequence). The CDR3 coding sequence is TGTGCCAGCAGCTTAGCAGCGAATTCACCCCTCCACTTT. Its translation is CASSLAANSPLHF.

The chain has TRBV5-1 and TRBJ2-3, with 7 bases lining up with TRBD1. This CDR3 has 17 amino acids. Looked up from germline, CDR1 is SGHRS and CDR2 is YFSETQ. Trimming cost V 0 bases and J 1 base; bases outside gene matches: 8. The CDR3 DNA is TGCGCCAGCAGCTTGGGGGACAGAGAGGACCGCACAGATACGCAGTATTTT. Amino acid sequence: CASSLGDREDRTDTQYF.

The chain is built from TRBV19 and TRBJ1-2; TRBD1 is a possible D gene (5 bases). The length of the CDR3 is 13 residues. CDR1 and CDR2 from the germline V gene are LNHDA and SQIVND (reference sequence). The V gene lost 5 bases and the J gene lost 4 bases, with 11 bases spanning the gap. CDR3: CASSSGGTYGYTF. The DNA for the CDR3 is TGTGCCAGTAGTTCCGGCGGGACCTATGGCTACACCTTC.

The V gene is TRBV6-5, the J gene TRBJ2-5, with D possibly being TRBD1 (6 bases). This CDR3 contains 14 residues. Deletions cut 6 bases from V and 4 bases from J, with 15 bases between. CDR1 is MNHEY and CDR2 is SVGAGI in the germline V gene. CDR3 sequence: CASRPTGSGETQYF. DNA of the CDR3: TGTGCCAGCAGACCCACAGGGAGCGGAGAGACCCAGTACTTC.

The V gene is TRBV7-9, the J gene TRBJ2-3, with 11 bases matching TRBD2. The CDR3 has 13 residues. Germline CDR1 SEHNR, CDR2 FQNEAQ (reference sequence). V trimming: 3 bases; J trimming: 10 bases; junction bases outside the gene matches: 3. The CDR3 DNA sequence: TGTGCCAGCAGCTTGGAGACTAGCGGGGCGCAGTATTTT. Protein sequence: CASSLETSGAQYF.

This rearrangement joins TRBV29-1 to TRBJ1-1; the D gene is possibly TRBD1 (5 bases). Germline V gives CDR1 SQVTM, CDR2 ANQGSEA. This CDR3 comprises 13 residues. V was shortened by 4 bases and J by 5 bases, with 14 bases between the two germline ends. The CDR3 region is CSVGLGTGTEAFF. Here the CDR3 DNA reads TGCAGCGTTGGGCTAGGGACTGGGACTGAAGCTTTCTTT.

The chain recombines TRBV29-1 with TRBJ1-2; TRBD1 is a possible D gene (6 bases). Trimming removed 4 bases at V and 4 bases at J, with 13 bases between. CDR3 size: 13 residues. Germline CDR1 is SQVTM and CDR2 is ANQGSEA. For the CDR3, the DNA is TGCAGCGTTGGAGCAGGGGCCGGCTATGGCTACACCTTC. Translated, it gives CSVGAGAGYGYTF.

J is TRBJ2-2 and V is TRBV5-6; maybe TRBD2 (5 bases). Looked up from germline, CDR1 is SGHDT and CDR2 is YYEEEE. This CDR3 is 12 amino acids long. Trimming took 2 bases from V and 6 from J, leaving 5 bases between them. CDR3 DNA: TGTGCCAGCAGCTTCGGGGCCGGGGAGCTGTTTTTT. This codes for CASSFGAGELFF. Using reference TRBV5-6 and TRBJ2-2 for the parts outside the CDR3, the full variable domain is DAGVTQSPTHLIKTRGQQVTLRCSPKSGHDTVSWYQQALGQGPQFIFQYYEEEERQRGNFPDRFSGHQFPNYSSELNVNALLLGDSALYLCASSFGAGELFFGEGSRLTVL.

CDR3 DNA: TGTGCCAGCAGCTTGGCGGCGAGGGGGGGTACTGAAGCTTTCTTT. Translating gives CASSLAARGGTEAFF. The J gene is TRBJ1-1, the V gene TRBV5-4; D perhaps matches TRBD1 (6 bases). Germline CDR1 reads SGHNT; CDR2 reads YYREEE (reference sequence). The CDR3 is 15 amino acids. The ends were cut back, 0 bases at V and 5 bases at J, with 14 bases in the middle.

The chain couples TRBV6-1 to TRBJ1-5, with 9 bases that match TRBD1. There are 14 residues in the CDR3. J was trimmed by 3 bases and V by 5 bases; bases with no gene match: 2. Germline values: CDR1 MNHNS, CDR2 SASEGT. This CDR3 is CASSRTGANQPQHF. CDR3 coding DNA: TGTGCCAGCAGTCGGACAGGGGCCAATCAGCCCCAGCATTTT.

This chain joins TRBV19 and TRBJ1-5; D gene unclear. Germline CDR1 LNHDA, CDR2 SQIVND (reference sequence). CDR3 length equals 12 residues. V lost 6 bases, J lost 4 bases, and 7 bases lay in between. The CDR3 DNA is TGTGCCAGTAGAAAGGAGAATCAGCCCCAGCATTTT. Its translation: CASRKENQPQHF.

This chain links TRBV19 with TRBJ2-2; a possible D gene is TRBD1 (5 bases). Deletions cut 6 bases from V and 4 bases from J, with 12 bases between. The CDR3 is made up of 14 amino acids. In germline, CDR1 is LNHDA, CDR2 SQIVND (reference sequence). The CDR3 reads CASRADSPTGELFF. The DNA for the CDR3 is TGTGCCAGTAGAGCCGACAGCCCCACCGGGGAGCTGTTTTTT.

The rearrangement links TRBV2 to TRBJ2-2, with a possible D match to TRBD1 (5 bases). CDR1 SNHLY and CDR2 FYNNEI come from the germline V gene. Deletions cut 6 bases from V and 5 bases from J, with 13 bases between. This CDR3 spans 14 amino acids. CDR3 DNA sequence: TGTGCCAGCAGGACAGAAAGCAGGACCGGGGAGCTGTTTTTT. It yields the protein CASRTESRTGELFF.

This clone was observed a single time. V gene TRBV4-3 combines with J gene TRBJ2-5; TRBD2 agrees at 9 bases. Germline CDR1 reads LGHNA; CDR2 reads YSLEER. This CDR3 is built from 16 residues. Trimming at V came to 0 bases and at J to 5 bases, leaving 7 bases not matched to a gene. DNA of the CDR3: TGCGCCAGCAGCCAAGAGATAGCGGGGGCCCGGGAGACCCAGTACTTC. Encoded protein: CASSQEIAGARETQYF.

The V call is TRBV29-1, the J call TRBJ1-2; tentative D call: TRBD1 (5 bases). Germline-derived CDR1 and CDR2 are SQVTM and ANQGSEA. This CDR3 contains 11 residues. Trimming removed 4 bases at V and 7 bases at J, with 10 bases between. CDR3 region: CSVGDFGGYTF. The CDR3 DNA reads TGCAGCGTTGGGGACTTTGGTGGCTACACCTTC.

V usage is TRBV5-4 and J usage is TRBJ2-2; possibly TRBD1 for D (5 bases). V lost 4 bases and J 3 bases, leaving 16 bases between the germline ends. This CDR3 contains 16 residues. CDR1 and CDR2 from the germline V gene are SGHNT and YYREEE (reference sequence). This CDR3 reads CASSNSRVFDTGELFF. The CDR3 nucleotides are TGTGCCAGCAGCAACAGCAGGGTTTTTGACACCGGGGAGCTGTTTTTT. Based on the CDR3 plus reference TRBV5-4 and TRBJ2-2, the full variable domain is ETGVTQSPTHLIKTRGQQVTLRCSSQSGHNTVSWYQQALGQGPQFIFQYYREEENGRGNFPPRFSGLQFPNYSSELNVNALELDDSALYLCASSNSRVFDTGELFFGEGSRLTVL.

This chain links TRBV19 with TRBJ1-1, with D tentatively TRBD1 (5 bases). V shed 1 base and J shed 4 bases, with 10 bases lying between them. In germline, CDR1 is LNHDA, CDR2 SQIVND (reference sequence). The CDR3 has 14 residues. CDR3 in DNA: TGTGCCAGTAGTATAGCCCAGGGAGGCACTGAAGCTTTCTTT. Its protein is CASSIAQGGTEAFF.

J is TRBJ2-3 and V is TRBV27; TRBD2 agrees at 10 bases. Losses at the gene ends were 1 base for V and 4 bases for J; bases not matched to a gene: 14. The CDR3 sequence is 19 residues long. Germline V lookup: CDR1 MNHEY, CDR2 SMNVEV (reference sequence). The CDR3 loop reads CASSLFGTSETAAADTQYF. The CDR3 nucleotides read TGTGCCAGCAGTTTATTTGGGACTAGCGAAACGGCAGCGGCAGATACGCAGTATTTT.

The gene calls are TRBV5-1 and TRBJ2-7; perhaps TRBD2 as D (6 bases). Germline CDR1 and CDR2: SGHRS and YFSETQ. The CDR3 has 15 residues. The ends were cut back, 4 bases at V and 5 bases at J, with 19 bases in the middle. CDR3 protein: CASSPLVSGSHEQYF. The CDR3, as DNA: TGCGCCAGCAGCCCCTTGGTTTCCGGGAGCCACGAGCAGTACTTC.

The V and J genes are TRBV7-2 and TRBJ1-2; D is possibly TRBD1 (5 bases). The V and J ends lost 5 bases and 5 bases respectively, with 18 bases between them. This CDR3 comprises 15 residues. CDR1 is SGHTA, CDR2 FQGNSA, per germline. The CDR3 nucleotides read TGTGCCAGCAGCGCCCGGGAGGGGACTCAATATGGCTACACCTTC. This codes for CASSAREGTQYGYTF.

The chain carries TRBV5-4 and TRBJ2-1, with D possibly TRBD2 on 5 matching bases. The CDR3 runs to 13 residues. Deletions cut 2 bases from V and 8 bases from J, with 11 bases between. The germline CDR1 and CDR2 sequences are SGHNT and YYREEE (reference sequence). The DNA of the CDR3 is TGTGCCAGCAGCTTTAGCGTCCGGGATGAGCAGTTCTTC. Translating gives CASSFSVRDEQFF.

The genes are TRBV19 and TRBJ1-5; tentative D call: TRBD1 (5 bases). This CDR3 contains 14 residues. The V gene lost 5 bases and the J gene lost 4 bases, with 12 bases spanning the gap. CDR1 and CDR2 (germline): LNHDA, SQIVND (reference sequence). The CDR3 sequence is CASSVPNRNQPQHF. The CDR3 bases are TGTGCCAGTAGTGTCCCGAACAGGAATCAGCCCCAGCATTTT.

CDR3 in amino acids: CASSISRMGSPNQPQHF. The CDR3 nucleotides read TGTGCCAGCAGCATATCTCGAATGGGGAGTCCCAATCAGCCCCAGCATTTT. The chain uses TRBV7-8 and TRBJ1-5; D call uncertain. CDR1 and CDR2 from the germline V gene are SGHVS and FQNEAQ. The CDR3 length is 17 residues. Trimming removed 5 bases from V and 3 bases from J, with 20 bases in between. Full variable domain (outside the CDR3, taken from reference TRBV7-8 and TRBJ1-5): GAGVSQSPRYKVAKRGQDVALRCDPISGHVSLFWYQQALGQGPEFLTYFQNEAQLDKSGLPSDRFFAERPEGSVSTLKIQRTQQEDSAVYLCASSISRMGSPNQPQHFGDGTRLSIL.

The chain joins TRBV6-1 to TRBJ2-1; 7 nucleotides agree with TRBD1. The V gene's germline CDR1 is MNHNS and CDR2 SASEGT. V lost 6 bases and J lost 6; bases outside the gene matches: 2. This CDR3 region has 12 residues. CDR3 DNA: TGTGCCAGCAGGACAGGGCCCAATGAGCAGTTCTTC. Translating gives CASRTGPNEQFF.

This chain joins TRBV9 and TRBJ2-5, with 9 bases matching TRBD1. The V gene's germline CDR1 is SGDLS and CDR2 YYNGEE. With 7 bases clipped from V and 4 bases from J, the junction kept 5 bases outside the gene matches. The CDR3 totals 13 residues. The DNA for the CDR3 is TGTGCCAGCGGACAGGGGAGTTCAGAGACCCAGTACTTC. It is translated as CASGQGSSETQYF.

This clone was seen a few times. The CDR3 nucleotides are TGTGCCAGCACCCCGAGCGGGGGTGTTAGCAATCAGCCCCAGCATTTT. It codes for CASTPSGGVSNQPQHF. The chain combines TRBV6-6 with TRBJ1-5; possibly TRBD1 for D (5 bases). CDR1 MNHNY and CDR2 SVGAGI come from the germline V gene (reference sequence). The CDR3 contains 16 residues. V was shortened by 7 bases and J by 0 bases, with 16 bases between the two germline ends.

V usage is TRBV10-3 and J usage is TRBJ1-2; TRBD1 agrees at 10 bases. The germline V gene encodes CDR1 ENHRY and CDR2 SYGVKD. The CDR3 runs 11 residues. V was clipped by 8 bases and J by 7 bases; unmatched bases: 1. This CDR3 reads CAIRDRGGYTF. CDR3 bases: TGTGCCATCCGGGACAGGGGTGGCTACACCTTC.

The CDR3 nucleotides read TGTGCCAGTATCGGACAGGGGGATCAGCCCCAGCATTTT. Translating gives CASIGQGDQPQHF. The chain has TRBV19 and TRBJ1-5, with TRBD1 identical over 10 bases. With 7 bases clipped from V and 5 bases from J, the junction kept 2 bases outside the gene matches. This CDR3 has 13 residues. Germline lookup yields CDR1 LNHDA and CDR2 SQIVND (reference sequence).